This T cell receptor (beta chain) comes out of a study of shared clonotypes between healthy human individuals. Trimming shortened V by 5 bases and J by 5 bases, and 15 bases separated the two germline ends. Germline V gene sequence: CDR1 MNHEY, CDR2 SMNVEV (reference sequence). This CDR3 contains 14 residues. The authors ran the assay at deep level. Generated by immunoSEQ multiplex PCR, the TCRdb table keeps only in-frame clones and is missing some. The repertoire holds 2,500,000 or so clones, roughly 90% seen once, with approximately 0.4% in the top ten. The clonotype comes from a man aged 18 to 35 in good health. Some clones in this sample may be carry-over from other donors' samples. Sequenced sample: naive CD4+ T cells from PBMCs. Noted subset: CD45RA+ positively selected. The chain joins TRBV27 to TRBJ1-1; D perhaps matches TRBD1 (6 bases). The CDR3 DNA follows: TGTGCCAGCAGTCCCCGGGAAAGGGGGACTGAAGCTTTCTTT. Its translation is CASSPRERGTEAFF.